This TCR beta chain was captured in a study of long-term antiretroviral therapy in people with HIV. The CDR3 totals 16 residues. The ends lost 0 bases at V and 10 bases at J; junction bases unmatched: 5. The V gene's germline CDR1 is LGHNA and CDR2 YNFKEQ. Treatment for every participant with HIV took place in the United States. Researchers report immunoSEQ v3.0 was run at survey level. Libraries were prepared by immunoSEQ multiplex PCR; TCRdb keeps only in-frame clonotypes and omits some of them. Altogether 25,000 to 35,000 clones are present, 75% to 85% being singletons, with the ten largest covering around 7.2%.

This sequence originates from a middle-aged man with HIV. The chain couples TRBV4-2 to TRBJ2-1; 14 nucleotides align to TRBD2. The source was unsorted PBMCs, collected 0.3 years after starting antiretroviral therapy. CDR3 bases: TGTGCCAGCAGCCAAGATAGGACTAGCGGGGGGCCCGAGCAGTTCTTC. Residues: CASSQDRTSGGPEQFF.